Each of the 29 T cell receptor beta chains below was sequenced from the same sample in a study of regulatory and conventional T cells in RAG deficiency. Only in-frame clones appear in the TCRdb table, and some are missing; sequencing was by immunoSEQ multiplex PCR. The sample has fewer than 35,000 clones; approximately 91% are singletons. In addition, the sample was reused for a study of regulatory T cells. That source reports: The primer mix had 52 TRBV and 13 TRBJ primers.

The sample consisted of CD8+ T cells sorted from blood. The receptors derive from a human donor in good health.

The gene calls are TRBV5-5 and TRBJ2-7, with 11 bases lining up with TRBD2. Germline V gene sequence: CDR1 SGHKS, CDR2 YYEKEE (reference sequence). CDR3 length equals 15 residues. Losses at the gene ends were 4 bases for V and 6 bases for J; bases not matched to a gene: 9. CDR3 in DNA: TGTGCCAGCAGCGTCACGACTAGCGGGAATAGCGAGCAGTACTTC. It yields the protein CASSVTTSGNSEQYF.

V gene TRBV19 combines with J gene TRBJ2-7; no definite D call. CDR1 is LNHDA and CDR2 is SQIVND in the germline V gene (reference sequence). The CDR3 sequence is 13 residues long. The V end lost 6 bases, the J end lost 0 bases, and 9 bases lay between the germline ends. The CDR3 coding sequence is TGTGCCAGTAGAACCCAGAACTCCTACGAGCAGTACTTC. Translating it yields CASRTQNSYEQYF.

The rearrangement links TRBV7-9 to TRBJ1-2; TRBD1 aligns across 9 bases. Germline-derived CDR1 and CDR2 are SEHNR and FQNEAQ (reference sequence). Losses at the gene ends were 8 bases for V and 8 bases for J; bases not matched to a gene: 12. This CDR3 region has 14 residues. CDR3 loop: CASGRDREDQGYTF. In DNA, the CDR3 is TGTGCCAGCGGCCGGGACAGGGAAGACCAAGGCTACACCTTC.

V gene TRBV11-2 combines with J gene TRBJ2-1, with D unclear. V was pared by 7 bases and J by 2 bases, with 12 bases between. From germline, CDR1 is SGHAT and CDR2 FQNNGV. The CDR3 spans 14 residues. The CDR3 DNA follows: TGTGCCAGCAAGGCCGGGCAGGCCTACAATGAGCAGTTCTTC. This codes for CASKAGQAYNEQFF.

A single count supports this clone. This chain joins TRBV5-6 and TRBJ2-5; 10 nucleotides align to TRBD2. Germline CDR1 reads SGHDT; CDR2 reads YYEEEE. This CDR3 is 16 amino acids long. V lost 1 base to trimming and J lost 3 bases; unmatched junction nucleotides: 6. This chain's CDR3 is CASSLSSSGGKETQYF. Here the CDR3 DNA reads TGTGCCAGCAGCTTGTCGTCTAGCGGGGGTAAAGAGACCCAGTACTTC.

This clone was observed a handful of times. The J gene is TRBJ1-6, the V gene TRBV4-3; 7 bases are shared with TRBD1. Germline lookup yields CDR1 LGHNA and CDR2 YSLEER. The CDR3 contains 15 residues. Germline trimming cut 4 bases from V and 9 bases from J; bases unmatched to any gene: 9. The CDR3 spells CASSLEQGMVSPLHF. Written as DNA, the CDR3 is TGCGCCAGCAGCCTCGAACAGGGGATGGTTTCACCCCTCCACTTT.

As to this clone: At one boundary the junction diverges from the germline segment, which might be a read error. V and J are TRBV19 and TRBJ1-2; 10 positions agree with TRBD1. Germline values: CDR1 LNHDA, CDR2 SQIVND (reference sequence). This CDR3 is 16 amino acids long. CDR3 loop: CASSGLGTGENCGYTF. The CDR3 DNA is TGTGCCAGTAGTGGTTTGGGGACAGGGGAAAACTGTGGCTACACCTTC. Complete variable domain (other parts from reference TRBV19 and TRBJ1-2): DGGITQSPKYLFRKEGQNVTLSCEQNLNHDAMYWYRQDPGQGLRLIYYSQIVNDFQKGDIAEGYSVSREKKESFPLTVTSAQKNPTAFYLCASSGLGTGENCGYTFGSGTRLTVV.

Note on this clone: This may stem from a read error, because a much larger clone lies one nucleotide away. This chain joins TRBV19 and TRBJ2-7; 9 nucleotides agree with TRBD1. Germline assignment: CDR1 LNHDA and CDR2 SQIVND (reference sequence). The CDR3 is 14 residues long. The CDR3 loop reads CANSPTGGIYEQYF. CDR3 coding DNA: TGTGCCAATAGTCCCACAGGGGGCATCTACGAGCAGTACTTC.

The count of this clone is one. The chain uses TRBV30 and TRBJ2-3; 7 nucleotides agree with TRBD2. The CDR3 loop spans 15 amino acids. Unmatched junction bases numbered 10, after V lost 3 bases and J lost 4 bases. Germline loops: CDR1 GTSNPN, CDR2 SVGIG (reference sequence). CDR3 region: CAWRTGGGGADTQYF. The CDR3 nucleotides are TGTGCCTGGAGGACGGGAGGAGGAGGCGCAGATACGCAGTATTTT.

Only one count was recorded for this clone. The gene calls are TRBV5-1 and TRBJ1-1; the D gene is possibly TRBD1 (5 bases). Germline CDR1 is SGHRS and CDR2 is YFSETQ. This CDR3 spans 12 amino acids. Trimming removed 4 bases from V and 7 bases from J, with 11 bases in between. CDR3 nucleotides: TGCGCCAGCAGCGCAGACAGCTATGAAGCTTTCTTT. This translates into CASSADSYEAFF.

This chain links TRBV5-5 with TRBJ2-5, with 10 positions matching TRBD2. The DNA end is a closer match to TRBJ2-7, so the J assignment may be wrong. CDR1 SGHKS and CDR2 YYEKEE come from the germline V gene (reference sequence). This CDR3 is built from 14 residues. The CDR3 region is CASSWASGGYEQYF. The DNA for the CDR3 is TGTGCCAGCAGCTGGGCTAGCGGGGGCTACGAGCAGTACTTC.

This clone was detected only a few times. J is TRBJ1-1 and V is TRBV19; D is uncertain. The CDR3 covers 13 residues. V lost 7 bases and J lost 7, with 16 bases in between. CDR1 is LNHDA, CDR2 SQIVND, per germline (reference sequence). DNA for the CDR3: TGTGCCAGTAAAGGAGCTTTGGACTTTGAAGCTTTCTTT. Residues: CASKGALDFEAFF.

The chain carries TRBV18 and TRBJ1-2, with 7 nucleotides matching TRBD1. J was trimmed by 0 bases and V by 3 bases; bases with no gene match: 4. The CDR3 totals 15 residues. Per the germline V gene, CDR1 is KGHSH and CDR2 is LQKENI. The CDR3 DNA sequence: TGTGCCAGCTCACCTCTCGACAGGGCTAACTATGGCTACACCTTC. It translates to CASSPLDRANYGYTF.

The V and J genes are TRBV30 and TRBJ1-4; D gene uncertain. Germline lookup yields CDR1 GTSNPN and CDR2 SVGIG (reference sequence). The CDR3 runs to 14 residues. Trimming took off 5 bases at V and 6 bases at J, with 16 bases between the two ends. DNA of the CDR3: TGTGCCTGGGGTCCCAGAGGGATCGATGAAAAACTGTTTTTT. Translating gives CAWGPRGIDEKLFF.

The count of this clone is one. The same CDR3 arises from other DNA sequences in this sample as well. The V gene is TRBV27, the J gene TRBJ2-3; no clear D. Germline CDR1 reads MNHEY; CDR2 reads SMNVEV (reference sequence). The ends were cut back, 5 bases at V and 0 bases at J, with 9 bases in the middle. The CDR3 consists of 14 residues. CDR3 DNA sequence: TGTGCCAGCAGTCCCCCTTCGAGCACAGATACGCAGTATTTT. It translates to CASSPPSSTDTQYF.

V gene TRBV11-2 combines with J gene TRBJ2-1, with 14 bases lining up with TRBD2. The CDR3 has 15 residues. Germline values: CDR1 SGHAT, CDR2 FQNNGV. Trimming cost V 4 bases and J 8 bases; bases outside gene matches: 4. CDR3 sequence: CASSSGTSGSYEQFF. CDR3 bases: TGTGCCAGCAGCTCCGGGACTAGCGGGAGCTATGAGCAGTTCTTC.

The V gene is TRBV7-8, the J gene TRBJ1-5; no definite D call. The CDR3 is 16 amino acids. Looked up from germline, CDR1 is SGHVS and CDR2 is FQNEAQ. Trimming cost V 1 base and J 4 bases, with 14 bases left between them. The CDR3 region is CASSLVPRNRNQPQHF. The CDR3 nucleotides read TGTGCCAGCAGCTTAGTTCCTAGGAACAGAAATCAGCCCCAGCATTTT.

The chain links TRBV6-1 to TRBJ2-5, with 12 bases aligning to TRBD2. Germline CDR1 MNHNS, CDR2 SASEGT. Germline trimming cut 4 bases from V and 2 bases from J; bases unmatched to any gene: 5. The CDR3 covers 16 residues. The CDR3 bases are TGTGCCAGCAGTGGACTAGCGGGAGTGAGTCAAGAGACCCAGTACTTC. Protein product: CASSGLAGVSQETQYF.

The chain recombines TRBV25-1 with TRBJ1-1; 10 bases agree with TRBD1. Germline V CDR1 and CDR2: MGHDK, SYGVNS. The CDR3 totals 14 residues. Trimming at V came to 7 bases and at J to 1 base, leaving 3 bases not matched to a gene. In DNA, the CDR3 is TGTGCCAGCACTCGACAGGGGGCGAACACTGAAGCTTTCTTT. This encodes CASTRQGANTEAFF.

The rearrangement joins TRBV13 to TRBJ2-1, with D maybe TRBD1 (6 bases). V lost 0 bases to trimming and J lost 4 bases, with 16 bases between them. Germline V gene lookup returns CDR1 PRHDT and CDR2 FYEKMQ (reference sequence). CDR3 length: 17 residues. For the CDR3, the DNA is TGTGCCAGCAGCTTAGGCGTACAGGGCCCGTTGTACAATGAGCAGTTCTTC. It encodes CASSLGVQGPLYNEQFF.

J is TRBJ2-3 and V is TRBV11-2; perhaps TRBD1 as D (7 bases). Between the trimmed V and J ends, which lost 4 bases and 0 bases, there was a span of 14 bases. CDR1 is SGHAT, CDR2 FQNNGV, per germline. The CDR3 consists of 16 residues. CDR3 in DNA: TGTGCCAGCAGCTCGGCCAGGGGGGTCAGCACAGATACGCAGTATTTT. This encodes CASSSARGVSTDTQYF. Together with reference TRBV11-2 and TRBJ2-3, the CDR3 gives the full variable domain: EAGVAQSPRYKIIEKRQSVAFWCNPISGHATLYWYQQILGQGPKLLIQFQNNGVVDDSQLPKDRFSAERLKGVDSTLKIQPAKLEDSAVYLCASSSARGVSTDTQYFGPGTRLTVL.

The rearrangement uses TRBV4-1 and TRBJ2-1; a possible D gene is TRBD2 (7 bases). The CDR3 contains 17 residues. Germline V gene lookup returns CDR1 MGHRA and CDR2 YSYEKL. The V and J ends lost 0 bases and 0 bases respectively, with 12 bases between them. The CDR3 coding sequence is TGCGCCAGCAGCCAAGAACAGGGCGGGAGCTCCTACAATGAGCAGTTCTTC. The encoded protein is CASSQEQGGSSYNEQFF.

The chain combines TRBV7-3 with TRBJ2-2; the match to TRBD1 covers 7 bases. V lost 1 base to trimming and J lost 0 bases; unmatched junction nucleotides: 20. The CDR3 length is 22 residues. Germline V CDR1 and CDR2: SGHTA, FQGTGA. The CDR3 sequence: CASSLRGLGGRSANPNTGELFF. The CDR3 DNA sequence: TGTGCCAGCAGCTTAAGAGGGTTAGGGGGCAGGTCCGCAAACCCGAACACCGGGGAGCTGTTTTTT.

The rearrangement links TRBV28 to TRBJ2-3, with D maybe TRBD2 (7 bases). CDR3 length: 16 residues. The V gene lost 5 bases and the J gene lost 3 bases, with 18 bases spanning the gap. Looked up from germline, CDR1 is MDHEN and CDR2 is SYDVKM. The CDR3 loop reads CASSPPGRGLTDTQYF. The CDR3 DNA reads TGTGCCAGCAGTCCCCCCGGGCGGGGGCTTACAGATACGCAGTATTTT.

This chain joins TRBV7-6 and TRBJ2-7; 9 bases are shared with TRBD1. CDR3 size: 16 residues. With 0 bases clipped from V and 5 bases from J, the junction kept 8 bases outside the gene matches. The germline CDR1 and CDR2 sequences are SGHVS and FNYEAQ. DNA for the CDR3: TGTGCCAGCAGCTTAGCCACAGGACAGGGGAAAGACGAGCAGTACTTC. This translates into CASSLATGQGKDEQYF.

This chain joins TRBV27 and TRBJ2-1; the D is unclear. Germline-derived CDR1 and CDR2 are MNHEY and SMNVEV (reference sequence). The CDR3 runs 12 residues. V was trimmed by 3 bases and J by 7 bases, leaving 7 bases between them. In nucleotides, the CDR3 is TGTGCCAGCAGTTTTACACCGAATGAGCAGTTCTTC. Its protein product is CASSFTPNEQFF.

CDR3 coding DNA: TGTGCCAGCAGTGTTTTCGGGGAAAGTGGCTACACCTTC. Amino acid sequence: CASSVFGESGYTF. V is TRBV6-1 and J is TRBJ1-2; D not resolved. Deletions cut 4 bases from V and 7 bases from J, with 13 bases between. The CDR3 sequence is 13 residues long. Germline-derived CDR1 and CDR2 are MNHNS and SASEGT.

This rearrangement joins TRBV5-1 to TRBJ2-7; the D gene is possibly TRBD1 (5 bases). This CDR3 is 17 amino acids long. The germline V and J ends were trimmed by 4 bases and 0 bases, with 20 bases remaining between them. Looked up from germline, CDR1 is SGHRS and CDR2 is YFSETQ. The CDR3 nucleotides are TGCGCCAGCAGCCCCTACCGACAGTCTATCAGCTCCTACGAGCAGTACTTC. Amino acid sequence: CASSPYRQSISSYEQYF. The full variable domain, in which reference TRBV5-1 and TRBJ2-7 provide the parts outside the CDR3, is KAGVTQTPRYLIKTRGQQVTLSCSPISGHRSVSWYQQTPGQGLQFLFEYFSETQRNKGNFPGRFSGRQFSNSRSEMNVSTLELGDSALYLCASSPYRQSISSYEQYFGPGTRLTVT.

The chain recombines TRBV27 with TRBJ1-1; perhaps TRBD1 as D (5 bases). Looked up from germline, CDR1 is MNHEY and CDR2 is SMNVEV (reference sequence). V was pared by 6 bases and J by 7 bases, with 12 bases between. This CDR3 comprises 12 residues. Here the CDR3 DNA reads TGTGCCAGCAGCCCCGGGGGGATTGAAGCTTTCTTT. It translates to CASSPGGIEAFF.